This T cell receptor beta chain was obtained from a study of cytomegalovirus exposure and HLA in healthy donors. Germline V CDR1 and CDR2: MNHEY, SVGAGI. V was clipped by 0 bases and J by 0 bases, with 8 bases between them. This CDR3 is built from 15 residues. Profiling relied on immunoSEQ multiplex PCR, and the TCRdb table lists in-frame clones only, not all of them. This sample has 250,000 to 400,000 clones, with 87% found just once. The V and J genes are TRBV6-5 and TRBJ1-2, with D perhaps matching TRBD1 (5 bases). This sequence originates from a woman aged 25 to 39 in good health and CMV-seropositive. The sequenced sample consisted of PBMCs. Written as DNA, the CDR3 is TGTGCCAGCAGTTACTCGAGGGGATCTAACTATGGCTACACCTTC. It specifies CASSYSRGSNYGYTF.